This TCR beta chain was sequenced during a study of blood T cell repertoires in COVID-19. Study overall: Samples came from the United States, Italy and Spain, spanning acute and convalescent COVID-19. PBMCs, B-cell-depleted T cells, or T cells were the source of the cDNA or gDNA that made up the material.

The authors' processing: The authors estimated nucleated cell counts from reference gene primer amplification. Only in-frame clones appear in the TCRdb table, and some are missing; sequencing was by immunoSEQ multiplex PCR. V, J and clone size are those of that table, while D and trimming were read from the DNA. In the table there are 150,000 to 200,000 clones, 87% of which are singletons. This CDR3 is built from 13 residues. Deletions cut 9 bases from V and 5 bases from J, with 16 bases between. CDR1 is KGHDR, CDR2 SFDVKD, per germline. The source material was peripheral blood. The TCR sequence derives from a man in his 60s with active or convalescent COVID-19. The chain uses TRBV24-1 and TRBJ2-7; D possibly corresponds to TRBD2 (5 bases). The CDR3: CATGEPGTDEQYF. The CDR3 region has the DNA TGTGCCACCGGGGAACCGGGAACAGACGAGCAGTACTTC.